One sample yielded the 8 T cell receptor beta chains listed below, sequenced in a study of cytomegalovirus exposure and HLA in healthy donors. It was with 60 Vbeta and 13 Jbeta primers that the PCR ran. Assay: immunoSEQ multiplex PCR; the TCRdb copy retains only in-frame clones and omits some. The sample has about 180,000 clones, roughly four fifths seen once. Material for sequencing was PBMCs. Receptor source: a man younger than 35 in good health and CMV-seronegative.

This chain connects TRBV6-1 to TRBJ2-1, with 9 bases matching TRBD1. Trimming at V came to 4 bases and at J to 6 bases, leaving 4 bases not matched to a gene. Germline V gives CDR1 MNHNS, CDR2 SASEGT. CDR3 length: 14 amino acids. CDR3 DNA sequence: TGTGCCAGCAGTGGACAGGGGGGAGGCAATGAGCAGTTCTTC. Amino acid sequence: CASSGQGGGNEQFF.

This chain links TRBV9 with TRBJ2-2; unclear D gene. The CDR3 loop spans 15 amino acids. V was shortened by 4 bases and J by 3 bases, with 13 bases between the two germline ends. Germline CDR1 and CDR2: SGDLS and YYNGEE. The CDR3 here is CASSPDLLDTGELFF. The CDR3 coding sequence is TGTGCCAGCAGCCCTGACCTTCTAGACACCGGGGAGCTGTTTTTT.

This chain connects TRBV2 to TRBJ2-7; D remains unclear. The CDR3 is made up of 14 amino acids. The germline V and J ends were trimmed by 7 bases and 3 bases, with 16 bases remaining between them. Germline CDR1 SNHLY, CDR2 FYNNEI. This CDR3 reads CASKFDTLYYEQYF. DNA of the CDR3: TGTGCCAGCAAATTCGACACGTTATACTACGAGCAGTACTTC.

The chain has TRBV27 and TRBJ2-5; TRBD1 agrees at 10 bases. CDR1 is MNHEY and CDR2 is SMNVEV in the germline V gene (reference sequence). Unmatched junction bases numbered 5, after V lost 3 bases and J lost 4 bases. This CDR3 contains 15 residues. This CDR3 is CASSFLRTGGETQYF. The CDR3 DNA is TGTGCCAGCAGTTTCCTTCGGACAGGGGGAGAGACCCAGTACTTC.

This clone was found a few times. The V and J genes are TRBV19 and TRBJ1-1; no clear D. The germline V gene encodes CDR1 LNHDA and CDR2 SQIVND (reference sequence). This CDR3 comprises 14 residues. V was cut by 3 bases and J by 3 bases, with 11 bases left in between. The CDR3 nucleotides read TGTGCCAGTAGTATGGGTAGCGGTTACACTGAAGCTTTCTTT. Translated: CASSMGSGYTEAFF.

V usage is TRBV10-1 and J usage is TRBJ2-7, with 8 bases matching TRBD2. Trimming cost V 0 bases and J 3 bases; bases outside gene matches: 4. CDR3 size: 15 residues. CDR1 and CDR2 from the germline V gene are WNHNN and SYGVQD (reference sequence). Here the CDR3 reads CASSESTSGGYEQYF. The CDR3 coding sequence is TGCGCCAGCAGTGAGTCTACTAGCGGAGGCTACGAGCAGTACTTC.

This clone was detected a few times. This CDR3 reads CASSPRLGRETQYF. DNA of the CDR3: TGTGCCAGCAGCCCGAGACTGGGGCGAGAGACCCAGTACTTC. The J gene is TRBJ2-5, the V gene TRBV9, with D possibly TRBD1 on 5 matching bases. The V and J ends lost 4 bases and 4 bases respectively, with 14 bases between them. The CDR3 contains 14 residues. The germline V gene encodes CDR1 SGDLS and CDR2 YYNGEE.

This chain uses TRBV9 with TRBJ2-6; 8 bases align to TRBD1. The CDR3 is 19 amino acids. Germline loops: CDR1 SGDLS, CDR2 YYNGEE. V was pared by 2 bases and J by 2 bases, with 12 bases of the junction left unmatched. The CDR3 protein is CASSVSGTGLTPGANVLTF. The CDR3 nucleotides are TGTGCCAGCAGCGTGTCTGGGACAGGTTTGACTCCTGGGGCCAACGTCCTGACTTTC.